The clone carrying this T cell receptor (beta chain) has a count of ten or more. Researchers amplified the TCR beta CDR3 regions from RNA transcripts. Initially, a first-round RT-PCR of the TCR CDR3 employed the HTBI primer set. TCRdb analysed the multiplex PCR reads with MiXCR anew, one entry per CDR3 protein. The sample holds a few hundred thousand distinct CDR3 sequences, around 16% seen once. Trimming removed 3 bases from V and 9 bases from J; junction bases left unmatched: 6. CDR1 and CDR2 (germline): PRHDT, FYEKMQ (reference sequence). The CDR3 sequence is 15 residues long. The data belong to a study of T cells in Graves' hyperthyroidism and ophthalmopathy.

The specimen sequenced was blood. The chain joins TRBV13 to TRBJ2-2, with 11 bases that match TRBD2. The TCR comes from a woman aged 18-29 years with Graves' hyperthyroidism that later progressed to Graves' ophthalmopathy. Written as DNA, the CDR3 is TGTGCCAGCAGCTTTACTAGCGGGAGTGGCTGGGAGCTGTTTTTT. This encodes CASSFTSGSGWELFF.